Listed below are T cell receptor beta chains from one sample, sequenced in a study of Graves' ophthalmopathy and Graves' hyperthyroidism. TCRdb recomputed calls from the multiplex PCR reads with MiXCR, one row per CDR3 protein. The table shows some 350,000 distinct CDR3 sequences, with approximately 18% occurring only once. Sequences were obtained from peripheral blood. These receptors were collected from an adult woman with stable Graves' hyperthyroidism. CDR3s include the opening cysteine and the closing phenylalanine or tryptophan. Each record gives: D gene, V gene, J gene, CDR3 length, clone size, CDR3 DNA, CDR3 protein. A D gene is named only where the DNA matches it firmly. Only part of the rows carry a size: once, few, many, or a class if the clone is expanded.

D: .
V: TRBV15
J: TRBJ2-2
length: 17
size: many
DNA: TGTGCCACCAGCAGAGAACTCTTGGGGGGTTTCACCGGGGAGCTGTTTTTT
CDR3: CATSRELLGGFTGELFF

D: .
V: TRBV14
J: TRBJ2-5
length: 15
size: .
DNA: TGTGCCAGCAGCCAAGCTCGGATAGAAGCGGAGACCCAGTACTTC
CDR3: CASSQARIEAETQYF

D: .
V: TRBV10-1
J: TRBJ2-7
length: 14
size: .
DNA: TGCGCCAGCAGTGGGACGTCGGGCTCCTACGATCAGTACTTC
CDR3: CASSGTSGSYDQYF

D: .
V: TRBV6-5
J: TRBJ1-2
length: 15
size: .
DNA: TGTGCCAGCAGTTTTGCTGACAGAGCTAACTATGGCTACACCTTC
CDR3: CASSFADRANYGYTF

D: TRBD1
V: TRBV6-2/TRBV6-3
J: TRBJ2-5
length: 14
size: many
DNA: TGTGCCAGCAGTTACGTCAGGGGGAAAGAGACCCAGTACTTC
CDR3: CASSYVRGKETQYF

D: TRBD2
V: TRBV12-3/TRBV12-4
J: TRBJ2-7
length: 16
size: .
DNA: TGTGCCAGCAGTTTCGGACTAGCGGGGACCAGCTACGAGCAGTACTTC
CDR3: CASSFGLAGTSYEQYF

D: .
V: TRBV27
J: TRBJ2-7
length: 15
size: many
DNA: TGTGCCAGCAGTCAACCCGGGTCTCCTAGGGGCGAGCAGTACTTC
CDR3: CASSQPGSPRGEQYF

D: .
V: TRBV5-1
J: TRBJ2-7
length: 15
size: few
DNA: TGCGCCAGCAGCTTGGTCGCCCAGGGTTCTAACGAGCAGTACTTC
CDR3: CASSLVAQGSNEQYF

D: TRBD2
V: TRBV7-3
J: TRBJ2-7
length: 15
size: many
DNA: TGTGCCAGCACCAGGACTAGCGGGACAACCTACGAGCAGTACTTC
CDR3: CASTRTSGTTYEQYF

D: .
V: TRBV4-1
J: TRBJ2-5
length: 15
size: many
DNA: TGCGCCAGCAGCCAGTCGGGGGTGCGGCAAGAGACCCAGTACTTC
CDR3: CASSQSGVRQETQYF

D: .
V: TRBV19
J: TRBJ2-7
length: 13
size: many
DNA: TGTGCCAGTAGTAGTCCGGCCCCCTACGAGCAGTACTTC
CDR3: CASSSPAPYEQYF

D: TRBD1
V: TRBV20-1
J: TRBJ1-4
length: 18
size: .
DNA: TGCAGTGCTAGTGGTGTCGGGTTGATTGGGACAGGGGATGAAAAACTGTTTTTT
CDR3: CSASGVGLIGTGDEKLFF

D: TRBD1
V: TRBV28
J: TRBJ2-5
length: 15
size: many
DNA: TGTGCCAGCACCAGAGGACAGGGGGCTGGAGAGACCCAGTACTTC
CDR3: CASTRGQGAGETQYF

D: .
V: TRBV2
J: TRBJ2-2
length: 14
size: many
DNA: TGTGCCAGCAGTGGCCCGACAGTCACCGGGGAGCTGTTTTTT
CDR3: CASSGPTVTGELFF

D: .
V: TRBV6-2/TRBV6-3
J: TRBJ2-7
length: 14
size: many
DNA: TGTGCCAGCAGATCGGGACAAGTAACCTACGAGCAGTACTTC
CDR3: CASRSGQVTYEQYF

D: .
V: TRBV11-1
J: TRBJ1-3
length: 16
size: .
DNA: TGTGCCAGCAGCCCACCCGTCGGGGGCTCTGGAAACACCATATATTTT
CDR3: CASSPPVGGSGNTIYF

D: TRBD2
V: TRBV12-3/TRBV12-4
J: TRBJ2-7
length: 14
size: many
DNA: TGTGCCAGCAGCCCGACTAGCGGGAGGTACGAGCAGTACTTC
CDR3: CASSPTSGRYEQYF

D: .
V: TRBV2
J: TRBJ2-2
length: 12
size: many
DNA: TGTGCCAGCAGGGCTCTATACGGGGAGCTGTTTTTT
CDR3: CASRALYGELFF

D: TRBD2
V: TRBV28
J: TRBJ2-5
length: 22
size: many
DNA: TGTGCCAGCAGTACCACCGGGGGACTAGCGGGAGGGCCGAGGGGAGGCCAAGAGACCCAGTACTTC
CDR3: CASSTTGGLAGGPRGGQETQYF

D: .
V: TRBV28
J: TRBJ2-7
length: 14
size: many
DNA: TGTGCCAGCAGTTTAAAACAGGGAGGCTACGAGCAGTACTTC
CDR3: CASSLKQGGYEQYF

D: TRBD1
V: TRBV29-1
J: TRBJ1-1
length: 13
size: few
DNA: TGCAGCGCCTCAACCGGGACAGGGACTGAAGCTTTCTTT
CDR3: CSASTGTGTEAFF

D: .
V: TRBV7-9
J: TRBJ2-5
length: 16
size: many
DNA: TGTGCCAGCAGCTCCGGAATAGCCCCTCGTTCAGAGACCCAGTACTTC
CDR3: CASSSGIAPRSETQYF

D: .
V: TRBV29-1
J: TRBJ2-4
length: 15
size: many
DNA: TGCAGCGTTTCGGGCCGAACATTAGCCAAAAACATTCAGTACTTC
CDR3: CSVSGRTLAKNIQYF

D: .
V: TRBV28
J: TRBJ2-7
length: 13
size: .
DNA: TGTGCCGCCTCCGGGACGGAGTCCTACGAGCAGTACTTC
CDR3: CAASGTESYEQYF

D: TRBD2
V: TRBV20-1
J: TRBJ2-7
length: 15
size: many
DNA: TGCAGTGCTAGAGATTGGGGGGAGGGGAACTACGAGCAGTACTTC
CDR3: CSARDWGEGNYEQYF

D: .
V: TRBV20-1
J: TRBJ2-5
length: 13
size: many
DNA: TGCAGTGCCTCAGGGATCCAGCAAGAGACCCAGTACTTC
CDR3: CSASGIQQETQYF

D: TRBD2
V: TRBV19
J: TRBJ2-7
length: 15
size: .
DNA: TGTGCCAGTAGTATCTCCGGGACTAGCGGCTACGAGCAGTACTTC
CDR3: CASSISGTSGYEQYF

D: .
V: TRBV5-1
J: TRBJ2-6
length: 16
size: few
DNA: TGCGCCAGCAGCGGGTTTACAGTGGCCGGGGCCAACGTCCTGACTTTC
CDR3: CASSGFTVAGANVLTF

D: TRBD2
V: TRBV14
J: TRBJ2-5
length: 18
size: many
DNA: TGTGCCAGCAGCCAAGCGTTTACAGCGGGAGTTTTTCACGAGACCCAGTACTTC
CDR3: CASSQAFTAGVFHETQYF

D: TRBD2
V: TRBV6-2/TRBV6-3
J: TRBJ2-7
length: 16
size: many
DNA: TGTGCCAGCAGTTACTCGACACTAGCGGGAGATTACGAGCAGTACTTC
CDR3: CASSYSTLAGDYEQYF

D: .
V: TRBV27
J: TRBJ1-2
length: 13
size: many
DNA: TGTGCCAGCAGCCCACAGGGAGACTATGGCTACACCTTC
CDR3: CASSPQGDYGYTF

D: .
V: TRBV19
J: TRBJ1-1
length: 14
size: many
DNA: TGTGCCAGTAGATCGTGGTCCGTGAACACTGAAGCTTTCTTT
CDR3: CASRSWSVNTEAFF

D: TRBD1
V: TRBV12-3/TRBV12-4
J: TRBJ1-1
length: 18
size: many
DNA: TGTGCCACCATACCGAAGCCAGGGACAGGGGACCTACGGACTGAAGCTTTCTTT
CDR3: CATIPKPGTGDLRTEAFF

D: TRBD2
V: TRBV12-3/TRBV12-4
J: TRBJ2-7
length: 18
size: many
DNA: TGTGCCAGCAGTTTCCCGGGACTAGCGGGAGGGAGAGGAGACGAGCAGTACTTC
CDR3: CASSFPGLAGGRGDEQYF

D: TRBD1
V: TRBV11-2
J: TRBJ1-6
length: 17
size: many
DNA: TGTGCCAGCAGCTTAATCACCACAGGGGTTGGCAATTCACCCCTCCACTTT
CDR3: CASSLITTGVGNSPLHF

D: .
V: TRBV12-3/TRBV12-4
J: TRBJ1-6
length: 13
size: many
DNA: TGTGCCAGCAACCTCCGGGGGGGTTCACCCCTCCACTTT
CDR3: CASNLRGGSPLHF

D: TRBD2
V: TRBV28
J: TRBJ2-7
length: 15
size: .
DNA: TGTGCCAGCAGTTTAGCGGGAGGGTTCGTCTACGAGCAGTACTTC
CDR3: CASSLAGGFVYEQYF

D: .
V: TRBV6-2/TRBV6-3
J: TRBJ1-2
length: 13
size: .
DNA: TGTGCCAGCAGTCTCCGGGATGGCGGTGGCTACACCTTC
CDR3: CASSLRDGGGYTF

D: .
V: TRBV14
J: TRBJ2-1
length: 13
size: .
DNA: TGTGCCAGCAGCCACTTTCGAGGAGATGAGCAGTTCTTC
CDR3: CASSHFRGDEQFF

D: TRBD2
V: TRBV6-2/TRBV6-3
J: TRBJ2-4
length: 14
size: many
DNA: TGTGCCAGCAGTTACAGCGGGACCTTAAACATTCAGTACTTC
CDR3: CASSYSGTLNIQYF

D: .
V: TRBV20-1
J: TRBJ1-2
length: 13
size: .
DNA: TGCAGTGCCTCGGCGGAAGCTAACTATGGCTACACCTTC
CDR3: CSASAEANYGYTF